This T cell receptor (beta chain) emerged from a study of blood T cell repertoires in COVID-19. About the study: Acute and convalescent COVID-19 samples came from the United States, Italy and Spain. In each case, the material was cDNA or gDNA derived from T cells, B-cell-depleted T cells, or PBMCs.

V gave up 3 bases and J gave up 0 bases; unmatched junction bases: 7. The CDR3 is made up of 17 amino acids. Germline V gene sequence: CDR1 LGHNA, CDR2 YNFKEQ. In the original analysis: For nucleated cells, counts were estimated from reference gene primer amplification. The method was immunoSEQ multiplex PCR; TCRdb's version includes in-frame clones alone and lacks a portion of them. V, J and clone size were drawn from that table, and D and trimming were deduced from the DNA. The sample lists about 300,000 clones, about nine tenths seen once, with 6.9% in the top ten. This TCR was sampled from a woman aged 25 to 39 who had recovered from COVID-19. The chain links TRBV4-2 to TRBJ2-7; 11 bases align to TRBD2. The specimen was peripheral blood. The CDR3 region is CASSHLAGGHTSYEQYF. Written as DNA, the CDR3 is TGTGCCAGCAGCCATCTAGCGGGGGGCCACACCTCCTACGAGCAGTACTTC.